This passage covers 17 T cell receptor beta chains from one sample sequenced in a study of shared clonotypes between healthy human individuals. The protocol was immunoSEQ multiplex PCR, while the TCRdb copy is restricted to in-frame clones and leaves out a portion. The profile shows 550,000 to 800,000 clones, 90% of them singletons. Material for sequencing was memory CD8+ T cells from PBMCs. As for subset: CD45RO+ cells pooled with CCR7-negative TemRA cells. The receptors were sampled from a man younger than 35 in good health. Some clones in this sample may be carry-over from other donors' samples.

This clone has just one count. J is TRBJ2-7 and V is TRBV7-9, with 10 bases lining up with TRBD2. Germline CDR1 SEHNR, CDR2 FQNEAQ (reference sequence). The CDR3 is 14 amino acids. The J segment lost 5 bases and the V segment lost 1 base, leaving 2 bases of the junction unmatched. Written as DNA, the CDR3 is TGTGCCAGCAGCTTAGGGGGACTAGCGAACGAGCAGTACTTC. Amino acid sequence: CASSLGGLANEQYF.

On this clone: Here the CDR3 omits its conserved ending phenylalanine or tryptophan, so a read error is the likely source. V gene TRBV7-9 combines with J gene TRBJ2-7; D not resolved. The germline gives CDR1 SEHNR, CDR2 FQNEAQ (reference sequence). V dropped 2 bases and J dropped 6 bases, with 8 bases sitting between them. This CDR3 region has 12 residues. DNA of the CDR3: TGTGCCAGCAGCTTAAGTTGGGGCGAGCAGTACCTC. This translates into CASSLSWGEQYL.

The chain employs TRBV28 and TRBJ2-5; possibly TRBD1 for D (8 bases). The CDR3 sequence is 15 residues long. Per the germline V gene, CDR1 is MDHEN and CDR2 is SYDVKM. V was pared by 11 bases and J by 3 bases, with 22 bases between. This CDR3 is CASLGWTGREETQYF. CDR3 bases: TGTGCCTCACTGGGGTGGACAGGGAGGGAAGAGACCCAGTACTTC.

The rearrangement joins TRBV27 to TRBJ1-1; the D is unclear. The CDR3 totals 13 residues. V dropped 2 bases and J dropped 4 bases, with 8 bases sitting between them. CDR1 MNHEY and CDR2 SMNVEV come from the germline V gene (reference sequence). The CDR3 sequence: CASSLGSRTEAFF. The CDR3 nucleotides are TGTGCCAGCAGTTTAGGCTCACGCACTGAAGCTTTCTTT.

The V gene is TRBV5-1, the J gene TRBJ2-4, with 9 bases lining up with TRBD1. This CDR3 region has 15 residues. V gave up 3 bases and J gave up 7 bases; unmatched junction bases: 8. Germline CDR1 is SGHRS and CDR2 is YFSETQ. The chain's CDR3 is CASSSPGDRVNIQYF. CDR3 nucleotide sequence: TGCGCCAGCAGCTCCCCCGGGGACAGGGTGAACATTCAGTACTTC.

This clone was seen just once. The rearrangement links TRBV7-9 to TRBJ2-7; the match to TRBD2 covers 7 bases. The V segment lost 5 bases and the J segment 2 bases; nucleotides outside the gene matches: 6. CDR1 is SEHNR, CDR2 FQNEAQ, per germline (reference sequence). This CDR3 spans 14 amino acids. The CDR3 DNA sequence: TGTGCCAGCAGCGCGTGGGGGGGAACCTACGAGCAGTACTTC. Its translation is CASSAWGGTYEQYF.

As concerns this clone: This sample also contains other DNA sequences that code for the same CDR3. The V gene is TRBV25-1, the J gene TRBJ1-1, with D unresolved. Looked up from germline, CDR1 is MGHDK and CDR2 is SYGVNS. The CDR3 extends over 14 amino acids. Trimming took 2 bases from V and 4 from J, leaving 11 bases between them. The CDR3 protein is CASSELGRATEAFF. In DNA, the CDR3 is TGTGCCAGCAGTGAACTTGGCCGTGCCACTGAAGCTTTCTTT.

V gene TRBV27 combines with J gene TRBJ2-7; a weak D match, TRBD1 (6 bases). This CDR3 is built from 14 residues. Trimming pared 3 bases from V and 3 bases from J, leaving 12 bases between. CDR1 MNHEY and CDR2 SMNVEV come from the germline V gene (reference sequence). Here the CDR3 reads CASSLDSTFYEQYF. The CDR3 nucleotides read TGTGCCAGCAGTTTGGACAGTACCTTCTACGAGCAGTACTTC.

J is TRBJ1-1 and V is TRBV27, with D possibly TRBD1 on 5 matching bases. The V end was cut by 6 bases, the J end by 1 base, with 12 bases between. Germline V gene lookup returns CDR1 MNHEY and CDR2 SMNVEV (reference sequence). The CDR3 spans 14 residues. The CDR3 DNA is TGTGCCAGCAGACCTAGACAGCAGAACACTGAAGCTTTCTTT. It encodes CASRPRQQNTEAFF.

The V and J genes are TRBV27 and TRBJ2-7; 7 bases align to TRBD2. The CDR3 contains 15 residues. Germline trimming cut 2 bases from V and 3 bases from J; bases unmatched to any gene: 7. The germline CDR1 and CDR2 sequences are MNHEY and SMNVEV (reference sequence). The CDR3 here is CASSLLSGQHYEQYF. The CDR3 nucleotides are TGTGCCAGCAGTTTACTTAGCGGGCAACACTACGAGCAGTACTTC.

This sequence joins TRBV5-4 and TRBJ1-1; D unresolved. Germline V gene sequence: CDR1 SGHNT, CDR2 YYREEE (reference sequence). Trimming shortened V by 4 bases and J by 3 bases, and 4 bases separated the two germline ends. The CDR3 sequence is 11 residues long. The CDR3 sequence: CASSADTEAFF. The DNA for the CDR3 is TGTGCCAGCAGCGCAGACACTGAAGCTTTCTTT.

The rearrangement uses TRBV27 and TRBJ2-5, with TRBD2 matching over 13 bases. Germline V gene sequence: CDR1 MNHEY, CDR2 SMNVEV (reference sequence). The CDR3 sequence is 16 residues long. After removal of 3 bases from V and 5 bases from J, the junction contained 6 bases not matched to a gene. The CDR3 spells CASSFWTSGSLETQYF. The CDR3 coding sequence is TGTGCCAGCAGTTTCTGGACTAGCGGGAGTTTGGAGACCCAGTACTTC.

The chain links TRBV6-5 to TRBJ2-7; D perhaps matches TRBD2 (6 bases). CDR3 size: 15 residues. V was cut by 0 bases and J by 2 bases, with 11 bases left in between. Germline CDR1 is MNHEY and CDR2 is SVGAGI. CDR3 loop: CASSYSTGLAYEQYF. CDR3 in DNA: TGTGCCAGCAGTTACTCGACGGGACTTGCCTACGAGCAGTACTTC.

The chain joins TRBV7-6 to TRBJ2-5; TRBD2 matches 10 bases. Gene TRBJ2-7 matches the end of the DNA better, so the J call may be wrong. The CDR3 is 16 amino acids. CDR1 is SGHVS and CDR2 is FNYEAQ in the germline V gene. CDR3 residues: CASSLAAGGPVYEQYF. CDR3 bases: TGTGCCAGCAGCTTAGCAGCGGGAGGGCCAGTCTACGAGCAGTACTTC.

The chain links TRBV28 to TRBJ2-7; 12 nucleotides line up with TRBD2. Trimming at V came to 4 bases and at J to 1 base, leaving 11 bases not matched to a gene. This CDR3 comprises 18 residues. Looked up from germline, CDR1 is MDHEN and CDR2 is SYDVKM. Here the CDR3 reads CASSSLGLAGNRSYEQYF. The CDR3 nucleotides are TGTGCCAGCAGTTCTCTCGGACTAGCGGGAAATAGGTCCTACGAGCAGTACTTC.

This clone was recorded a few times. V is TRBV29-1 and J is TRBJ2-2; maybe TRBD2 (5 bases). The CDR3 has 12 residues. V lost 5 bases, J lost 10 bases, and 14 bases lay in between. CDR1 and CDR2 from the germline V gene are SQVTM and ANQGSEA. The CDR3 DNA reads as TGCAGCGTTCTCGGTAGCGATGCGGAGCTGTTTTTT. It encodes CSVLGSDAELFF.

The chain uses TRBV7-8 and TRBJ2-1, with 8 positions matching TRBD2. The CDR3 runs 16 residues. Germline V gene sequence: CDR1 SGHVS, CDR2 FQNEAQ. The V segment lost 1 base and the J segment 4 bases; nucleotides outside the gene matches: 6. The CDR3 DNA reads TGTGCCAGCAGCTTAGGAAGGGGACTAGATTACAATGAGCAGTTCTTC. Translating it yields CASSLGRGLDYNEQFF.